Here is one T cell receptor beta chain with its context. The entry originates in a study of cytomegalovirus exposure and HLA in healthy donors. Both 60 Vbeta primers and 13 Jbeta primers went into the PCR. TCRdb's table, derived via immunoSEQ multiplex PCR, lists solely in-frame clones and lacks some. This table holds 45,000 to 55,000 clones. This CDR3 region has 14 residues. With 5 bases removed from V and 4 bases from J, the gap between germline ends came to 14 bases. CDR1 is PRHDT and CDR2 is FYEKMQ in the germline V gene (reference sequence). Sequencing was carried out using PBMCs. The sequence was collected from a man in his forties in good health and CMV-seropositive. This chain uses TRBV13 with TRBJ2-5; a weak D match, TRBD2 (6 bases). DNA of the CDR3: TGTGCCAGCAGCCCTCGATTGGGGGGAGAGACCCAGTACTTC. Amino acids: CASSPRLGGETQYF.